These T cell receptor beta chains were read from a single sample in a study of T cell responses to AZD1222 COVID-19 vaccine. The protocol was immunoSEQ multiplex PCR, while the TCRdb copy is restricted to in-frame clones and leaves out a portion. In the table there are roughly 180,000 clones, just over 90% of which are singletons. The sample consisted of peripheral blood, taken 28 days after the second AZD1222 dose. The receptors stem from an adult who received the AZD1222 COVID-19 vaccine. The CDR3 runs from the conserved cysteine through the conserved F or W.

cdr3_aa | v_call
CASSLSLGQLAYGYTF | TRBV27
CASSDEGQGGNSPLHF | TRBV2
CASSLGAAYEQYF | TRBV5-1
CASSAETGAAERQHF | TRBV2
CASSLGYRAGTNYGYTF | TRBV5-5
CASSLGEGTEAFF | TRBV5-1
CASSQGLAGPYEQYF | TRBV4-3
CATTGGVGEKLFF | TRBV12-3/TRBV12-4
CASSESGSTDGELFF | TRBV6-4
CASSPPKWRGMDTEAFF | TRBV19
CASSLWYRGSASGNTIYF | TRBV7-9
CASYRARGEAFF | TRBV6-5
CASSPLPDIEAFF | TRBV18
CASSRDRGTKGFF | TRBV14
CASSIDMNRRETQYF | TRBV19
CASSSPLLSSGNTIYF | TRBV6-5
CASSEARDRGNTGELFF | TRBV2
CASSYSKGGGYTF | TRBV6-5
CASSRPGRAGETQYF | TRBV19
CASSQEDGYEQYF | TRBV4-1
CATSDIYSGSSYNEQFF | TRBV24-1
CASGLTGPNTEAFF | TRBV12-5
CASSLFIRTGGTEAFF | TRBV5-5
CASSSYRGANEKLFF | TRBV28
CASSLVGGTEQETQYF | TRBV5-4
CASSREGTSLYF | TRBV14
CASSPGARGAYEQYF | TRBV18
CASRGGVNSPLHF | TRBV6-5
CASSSRTGGETQYF | TRBV19
CASSRIQGAMNTEAFF | TRBV6-6